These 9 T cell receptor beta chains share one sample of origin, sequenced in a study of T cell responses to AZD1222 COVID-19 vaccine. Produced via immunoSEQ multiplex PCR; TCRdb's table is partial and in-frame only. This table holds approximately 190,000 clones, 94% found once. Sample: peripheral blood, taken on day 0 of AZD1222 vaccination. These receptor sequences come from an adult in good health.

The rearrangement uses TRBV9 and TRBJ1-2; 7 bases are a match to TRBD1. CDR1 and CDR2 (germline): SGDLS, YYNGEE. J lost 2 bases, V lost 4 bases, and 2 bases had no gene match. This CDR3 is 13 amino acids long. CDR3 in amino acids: CASSIQGNYGYTF. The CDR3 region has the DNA TGTGCCAGCAGCATACAGGGGAACTATGGCTACACCTTC.

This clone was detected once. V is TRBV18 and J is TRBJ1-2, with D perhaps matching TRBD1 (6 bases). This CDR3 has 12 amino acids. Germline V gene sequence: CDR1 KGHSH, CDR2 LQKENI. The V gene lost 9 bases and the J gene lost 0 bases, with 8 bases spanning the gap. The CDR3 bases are TGTGCCAGTTCAGGGGCTAACTATGGCTACACCTTC. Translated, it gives CASSGANYGYTF.

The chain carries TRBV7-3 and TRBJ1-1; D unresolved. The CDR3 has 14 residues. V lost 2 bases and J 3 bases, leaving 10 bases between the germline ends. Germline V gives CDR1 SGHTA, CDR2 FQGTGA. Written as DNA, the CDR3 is TGTGCCAGCAGCTTACGCCCTGCCTACACTGAAGCTTTCTTT. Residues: CASSLRPAYTEAFF.

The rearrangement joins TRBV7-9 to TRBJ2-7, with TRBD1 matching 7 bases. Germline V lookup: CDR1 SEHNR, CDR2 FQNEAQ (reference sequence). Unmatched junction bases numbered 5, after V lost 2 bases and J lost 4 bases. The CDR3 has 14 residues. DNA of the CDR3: TGTGCCAGCAGCTTAAACAGGGGCGAATACGAGCAGTACTTC. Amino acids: CASSLNRGEYEQYF.

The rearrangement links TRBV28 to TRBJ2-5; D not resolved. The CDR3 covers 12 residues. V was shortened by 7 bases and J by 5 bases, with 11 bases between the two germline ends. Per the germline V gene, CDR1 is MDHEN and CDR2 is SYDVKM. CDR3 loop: CASTSGLETQYF. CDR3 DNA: TGTGCCAGCACGTCGGGCCTCGAGACCCAGTACTTC.

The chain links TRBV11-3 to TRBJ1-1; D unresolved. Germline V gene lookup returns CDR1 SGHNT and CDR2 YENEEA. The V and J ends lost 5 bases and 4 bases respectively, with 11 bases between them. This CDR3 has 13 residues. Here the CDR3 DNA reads TGTGCCAGCAGCCTACGGCGCGCCACTGAAGCTTTCTTT. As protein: CASSLRRATEAFF.

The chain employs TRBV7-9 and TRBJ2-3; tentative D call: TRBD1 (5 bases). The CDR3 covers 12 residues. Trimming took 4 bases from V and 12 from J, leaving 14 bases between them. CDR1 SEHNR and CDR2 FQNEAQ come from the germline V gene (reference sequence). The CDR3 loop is CASSSSWGSQYF. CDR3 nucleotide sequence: TGTGCCAGCAGCTCTAGTTGGGGCAGCCAGTATTTT.

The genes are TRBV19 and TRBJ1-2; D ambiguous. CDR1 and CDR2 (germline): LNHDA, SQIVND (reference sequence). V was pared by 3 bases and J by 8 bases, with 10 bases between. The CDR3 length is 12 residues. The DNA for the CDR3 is TGTGCCAGTAGTATGGTCTGGGAAGGCTACACCTTC. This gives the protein CASSMVWEGYTF.

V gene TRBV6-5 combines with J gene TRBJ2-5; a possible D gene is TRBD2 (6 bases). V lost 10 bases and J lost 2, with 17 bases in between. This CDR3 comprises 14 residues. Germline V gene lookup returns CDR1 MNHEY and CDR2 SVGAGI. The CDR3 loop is CANHSRAGQETQYF. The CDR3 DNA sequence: TGTGCCAACCACAGTCGGGCGGGACAAGAGACCCAGTACTTC.